This T cell receptor (beta chain) was captured by sequencing in a study of blood T cell repertoires in COVID-19 (dated by TCRdb to the early 2020s). In terms of the full investigation: Samples covering the acute and convalescent phases of COVID-19 were provided by collaborators in the United States, Italy and Spain. Samples came from the ongoing ImmuneRACE study (first 160 participants) plus 1,254 subjects from 6 global collaborators. The material from the prospective study consisted of cDNA or gDNA derived from T cells, B-cell-depleted T cells, or PBMCs. The repertoires were released in a freely available public database meant as a resource for research on the immune response to SARS-CoV-2. Where available, HLA class I and class II types were obtained from metadata supplied by the sample provider rather than from assay-based typing. Sample metadata almost always included a de-identified subject ID, COVID-19 status, age in years and sex. Subjects who had been exposed to COVID-19, were actively infected with it, or had recovered from it provided the deeply sampled blood TCRbeta repertoires that made up the dataset.

CDR1 is given as MNHNY and CDR2 as SVGAGI, both from the germline V gene (reference sequence). At the junction V is shortened by 4 bases and J by 5 bases, with 14 bases in between. The CDR3, from cysteine to phenylalanine, totals 14 residues. Of all the DNA, just the CDR3 is kept, 42 bases in frame from base 1. Each collaborating institution followed its own protocols to collect whole blood in K2EDTA tubes. For TCRbeta analysis, collaborator samples were shipped as frozen whole blood, as isolated PBMCs, or as DNA extracted from either sample type. Study-wide findings and limitations: Clinical and demographic metadata were provided uncurated, with the amount varying by source and participant.

The immunoSEQ Assay, a bias-controlled multiplex PCR, was used to amplify TCRbeta CDR3 regions from genomic DNA. For the original study's pipeline: Nucleated cell counts per sample were estimated from amplification of reference gene primers within the assay. Sequence reads were collapsed and filtered to measure the absolute abundance of every unique TCRbeta CDR3 rearrangement. Productive Simpson clonality was computed per sample as the square root of Simpson's diversity index over productive rearrangements. This immuneACCESS table, as held by TCRdb, lists in-frame sequences with V and J called but not all clones. Of the missing ones, under half trace to an unresolved V gene in checked studies; the others have no known cause. The DNA was the basis for D and trimming; V, J and clone size are from that table. The sample has fewer than 350,000 clones on record, 70% to 90% of them singletons. The biggest ten clones account for roughly 9.1% of the sample.

This clone is a singleton in its sample. No antigen is known for it. No much larger clone exists at a distance of one base, and base qualities are not known. The sample comprised peripheral blood. Recombination joined TRBV6-6 with TRBJ2-5; D gene: possibly TRBD2, on 5 matching bases. The source of this sequence is a man aged 18 to 29 with active or convalescent COVID-19. At the DNA level, the sequence is TGTGCCAGCAGTTGGAACTTAGAGGGTGAGACCCAGTACTTC. Its coded protein is CASSWNLEGETQYF.